Sequencing of this TCR beta chain was carried out in a study of T cell repertoires in cytomegalovirus infection. Trimming shortened V by 1 base and J by 7 bases, and 17 bases separated the two germline ends. CDR3 length: 17 amino acids. Per the germline V gene, CDR1 is SGHDN and CDR2 is FVKESK. Each CDR3 protein is one row after TCRdb ran MiXCR on the reads. The sample has fewer than 550,000 distinct CDR3 sequences; about 15% are singletons. This clonotype turned up a few times. This TCR was sampled from a human donor in good health (CMV status not recorded). Some clones in this sample may be carry-over from other donors' samples. The rearrangement links TRBV14 to TRBJ1-6, with D unclear. The sequenced sample was CD8+ T cells from PBMCs. CDR3 bases: TGTGCCAGCAGCCAAGGGTCTAGGCGGCGAAGGAATTCACCCCTCCACTTT. Encoded protein: CASSQGSRRRRNSPLHF.